The 31 T cell receptor beta chains given below trace back to one sample, sequenced in a study of T cells in tuberculosis. Clones were read by immunoSEQ multiplex PCR, and TCRdb kept only the in-frame ones, dropping some. The repertoire holds about 31,000 clones, with 95% to 97% as singletons. The sequencing sample was made of PBMCs. These receptors originate from a donor aged 10 to 29 with latent tuberculosis or without tuberculosis infection.

V usage is TRBV7-3 and J usage is TRBJ1-1; D may be TRBD1 (5 bases). Trimming shortened V by 4 bases and J by 1 base, and 10 bases separated the two germline ends. Germline V CDR1 and CDR2: SGHTA, FQGTGA. CDR3 length equals 14 residues. The CDR3 spells CASSSQGPNTEAFF. The CDR3 coding sequence is TGTGCCAGCAGCTCCCAGGGCCCGAACACTGAAGCTTTCTTT.

The rearrangement uses TRBV2 and TRBJ2-5, with TRBD1 as a possible D gene (7 bases). The ends were cut back, 4 bases at V and 5 bases at J, with 14 bases in the middle. The CDR3 is 14 residues long. Germline loops: CDR1 SNHLY, CDR2 FYNNEI. The CDR3: CASSGRGGGETQYF. CDR3 nucleotides: TGTGCCAGCAGTGGGCGAGGAGGGGGCGAGACCCAGTACTTC.

The chain employs TRBV4-1 and TRBJ2-1; possibly TRBD1 for D (6 bases). Per the germline V gene, CDR1 is MGHRA and CDR2 is YSYEKL. The CDR3 contains 14 residues. V dropped 0 bases and J dropped 9 bases, with 12 bases sitting between them. This chain's CDR3 is CASSQEGRGREQFF. For the CDR3, the DNA is TGCGCCAGCAGCCAAGAGGGCAGGGGCCGTGAGCAGTTCTTC.

V gene TRBV19 combines with J gene TRBJ2-6; no clear D gene. V lost 1 base to trimming and J lost 4 bases, with 8 bases between them. Germline V gene data show CDR1 as LNHDA and CDR2 as SQIVND (reference sequence). This CDR3 spans 15 amino acids. CDR3 sequence: CASSIGQAGANVLTF. As DNA, the CDR3 is TGTGCCAGTAGTATAGGGCAGGCGGGGGCCAACGTCCTGACTTTC.

This clone was detected only once. The J gene is TRBJ2-7, the V gene TRBV9; D is possibly TRBD2 (6 bases). The germline V gene encodes CDR1 SGDLS and CDR2 YYNGEE. The V end lost 1 base, the J end lost 4 bases, and 9 bases lay between the germline ends. The CDR3 contains 13 residues. The CDR3 DNA sequence: TGTGCCAGCAGCGTACGGGGAGGATACGAGCAGTACTTC. This translates into CASSVRGGYEQYF.

The CDR3 DNA follows: TGTGCCAGCAGCTTGGCTGGCGGGGGGATCACAGATACGCAGTATTTT. This translates into CASSLAGGGITDTQYF. The J gene is TRBJ2-3, the V gene TRBV5-4; 8 nucleotides match TRBD2. Germline trimming cut 0 bases from V and 2 bases from J; bases unmatched to any gene: 5. This CDR3 region has 16 residues. Germline CDR1 SGHNT, CDR2 YYREEE (reference sequence). The full variable domain, in which reference TRBV5-4 and TRBJ2-3 provide the parts outside the CDR3, is ETGVTQSPTHLIKTRGQQVTLRCSSQSGHNTVSWYQQALGQGPQFIFQYYREEENGRGNFPPRFSGLQFPNYSSELNVNALELDDSALYLCASSLAGGGITDTQYFGPGTRLTVL.

The CDR3 reads CASSEQGASAKNIQYF. The CDR3 region has the DNA TGTGCCAGCAGTGAACAGGGGGCGTCTGCCAAAAACATTCAGTACTTC. The V gene is TRBV6-1, the J gene TRBJ2-4, with 8 bases lining up with TRBD1. V shed 2 bases and J 1 base; nucleotides not matched to a gene: 4. CDR3 length equals 16 residues. The germline CDR1 and CDR2 sequences are MNHNS and SASEGT.

This clone was seen only once. CDR3 protein: CSVEVRDRRSSGNTIYF. CDR3 nucleotide sequence: TGCAGCGTTGAAGTACGAGACAGGAGAAGCTCTGGAAACACCATATATTTT. The rearrangement links TRBV29-1 to TRBJ1-3; D perhaps matches TRBD1 (6 bases). The CDR3 totals 17 residues. Germline V gene sequence: CDR1 SQVTM, CDR2 ANQGSEA. Trimming took 1 base from V and 0 from J, leaving 16 bases between them.

J is TRBJ1-1 and V is TRBV9; D is unclear. The CDR3 consists of 14 residues. Trimming removed 7 bases at V and 6 bases at J, with 19 bases between. From germline, CDR1 is SGDLS and CDR2 YYNGEE. The CDR3 protein is CASSRTGGSAEAFF. DNA for the CDR3: TGTGCCAGCTCCCGTACGGGAGGGAGCGCTGAAGCTTTCTTT. The entire variable domain, with the rest obtained from reference TRBV9 and TRBJ1-1, is as follows: DSGVTQTPKHLITATGQRVTLRCSPRSGDLSVYWYQQSLDQGLQFLIQYYNGEERAKGNILERFSAQQFPDLHSELNLSSLELGDSALYFCASSRTGGSAEAFFGQGTRLTVV.

This chain links TRBV2 with TRBJ2-2; 9 positions agree with TRBD2. The CDR3 totals 17 residues. The germline CDR1 and CDR2 sequences are SNHLY and FYNNEI. Trimming took 2 bases from V and 5 from J; bases not matched to a gene: 9. The CDR3 protein is CASSEIRLAEATGELFF. In DNA form, the CDR3 reads TGTGCCAGCAGTGAAATTCGACTAGCGGAGGCTACCGGGGAGCTGTTTTTT.

This clone occurred once. The chain combines TRBV9 with TRBJ2-6; 9 positions match TRBD2. The CDR3 runs 19 residues. Germline V lookup: CDR1 SGDLS, CDR2 YYNGEE. Trimming removed 0 bases from V and 2 bases from J; junction bases left unmatched: 9. CDR3 DNA: TGTGCCAGCAGCGTAGGGAGTCTAGCGGGGAGGCCTGGGGCCAACGTCCTGACTTTC. This translates into CASSVGSLAGRPGANVLTF.

The chain joins TRBV2 to TRBJ2-2, with 11 bases fitting TRBD2. The CDR3 runs 19 residues. Looked up from germline, CDR1 is SNHLY and CDR2 is FYNNEI. Losses at the gene ends were 5 bases for V and 0 bases for J; bases not matched to a gene: 11. Here the CDR3 reads CASSLEGLAGGTNTGELFF. The CDR3 coding sequence is TGTGCCAGCAGTCTCGAGGGGCTAGCGGGAGGCACGAACACCGGGGAGCTGTTTTTT.

This clone was detected only once. The CDR3 spells CASSQGGGGNTIYF. As DNA, the CDR3 is TGTGCCAGCAGCCAAGGGGGCGGAGGAAACACCATATATTTT. J is TRBJ1-3 and V is TRBV14, with a tentative D call TRBD1 (5 bases). CDR1 is SGHDN, CDR2 FVKESK, per germline. The CDR3 covers 14 residues. V shed 1 base and J shed 4 bases, with 8 bases lying between them.

The V and J genes are TRBV6-5 and TRBJ2-7; 8 bases are shared with TRBD2. Trimming removed 3 bases from V and 4 bases from J; junction bases left unmatched: 8. The germline V gene has CDR1 MNHEY and CDR2 SVGAGI. The CDR3 is made up of 15 amino acids. The CDR3: CASSYWGSGAYEQYF. CDR3 nucleotides: TGTGCCAGCAGTTATTGGGGTAGCGGGGCATACGAGCAGTACTTC.

J is TRBJ1-1 and V is TRBV28, with a possible D match to TRBD1 (5 bases). V dropped 2 bases and J dropped 7 bases, with 11 bases sitting between them. This CDR3 spans 13 amino acids. CDR1 MDHEN and CDR2 SYDVKM come from the germline V gene. The CDR3 sequence is CASSLQGLVEAFF. DNA of the CDR3: TGTGCCAGCAGTTTACAGGGCCTGGTTGAAGCTTTCTTT.

The chain carries TRBV5-6 and TRBJ1-5; D is unclear. This CDR3 has 16 residues. V shed 4 bases and J shed 2 bases, with 16 bases lying between them. The V gene's germline CDR1 is SGHDT and CDR2 YYEEEE. The CDR3 reads CASSLGGGRGNQPQHF. Written as DNA, the CDR3 is TGTGCCAGCAGCCTGGGTGGCGGCCGGGGCAATCAGCCCCAGCATTTT.

This chain connects TRBV6-1 to TRBJ2-1; 9 nucleotides agree with TRBD2. Losses at the gene ends were 2 bases for V and 7 bases for J; bases not matched to a gene: 6. CDR3 length equals 15 residues. Germline CDR1 and CDR2: MNHNS and SASEGT. The CDR3 bases are TGTGCCAGCAGTGAAAAGTCTAGCGGGGCAAATGAGCAGTTCTTC. Protein: CASSEKSSGANEQFF.

This chain uses TRBV7-6 with TRBJ1-4; D gene uncertain. Germline CDR1 reads SGHVS; CDR2 reads FNYEAQ. The CDR3 is 14 residues long. Trimming removed 2 bases from V and 0 bases from J, with 4 bases in between. CDR3 nucleotide sequence: TGTGCCAGCAGCTTATCCGCAACTAATGAAAAACTGTTTTTT. It encodes CASSLSATNEKLFF. Full variable domain (remainder filled in from reference TRBV7-6 and TRBJ1-4): GAGVSQSPRYKVTKRGQDVALRCDPISGHVSLYWYRQALGQGPEFLTYFNYEAQQDKSGLPNDRFSAERPEGSISTLTIQRTEQRDSAMYRCASSLSATNEKLFFGSGTQLSVL.

The gene calls are TRBV4-2 and TRBJ1-4; possible D gene TRBD1, 6 bases. Germline CDR1 is LGHNA and CDR2 is YNFKEQ. V was pared by 0 bases and J by 3 bases, with 14 bases between. The CDR3 runs 17 residues. CDR3 residues: CASSQDVWTASNEKLFF. In nucleotides, the CDR3 is TGTGCCAGCAGCCAAGATGTTTGGACAGCCTCTAATGAAAAACTGTTTTTT.

V is TRBV6-5 and J is TRBJ1-3, with D possibly matching TRBD1 (5 bases). Trimming took 5 bases from V and 4 from J, leaving 15 bases between them. CDR3 length: 15 amino acids. Germline-derived CDR1 and CDR2 are MNHEY and SVGAGI. The CDR3 DNA sequence: TGTGCCAGCAGTCCCAGGGTTGTATCGGGAAACACCATATATTTT. Translated, it gives CASSPRVVSGNTIYF.

The V gene is TRBV19, the J gene TRBJ2-7; the D gene is possibly TRBD1 (5 bases). The CDR3 spans 13 residues. V gave up 1 base and J gave up 4 bases, with 8 bases separating them. Germline CDR1 and CDR2: LNHDA and SQIVND (reference sequence). CDR3 sequence: CASSIGGRYEQYF. For the CDR3, the DNA is TGTGCCAGTAGTATAGGGGGCCGTTACGAGCAGTACTTC.

The CDR3 here is CASSPRQQDEAFF. In nucleotides, the CDR3 is TGTGCCAGCTCACCGCGACAACAGGACGAAGCTTTCTTT. The chain joins TRBV18 to TRBJ1-1; D is perhaps TRBD1 (5 bases). Trimming left V 3 bases short and J 8 bases short, with 13 bases between. Germline V gene lookup returns CDR1 KGHSH and CDR2 LQKENI. This CDR3 is built from 13 residues.

J is TRBJ2-2 and V is TRBV11-2; D gene uncertain. V shed 1 base and J shed 8 bases, with 5 bases lying between them. CDR1 is SGHAT, CDR2 FQNNGV, per germline. This CDR3 contains 12 residues. The chain's CDR3 is CASSLAEGELFF. The CDR3 DNA sequence: TGTGCCAGCAGCTTAGCGGAGGGGGAGCTGTTTTTT.

The J gene is TRBJ1-1, the V gene TRBV6-1, with D hard to call. Germline V lookup: CDR1 MNHNS, CDR2 SASEGT. Trimming took 7 bases from V and 4 from J, leaving 7 bases between them. The CDR3 length is 11 residues. The CDR3 spells CASTRGTEAFF. CDR3 bases: TGTGCCAGCACCCGGGGCACTGAAGCTTTCTTT.

This chain joins TRBV15 and TRBJ2-7; 8 bases are shared with TRBD2. The junction had 5 bases not matched to a gene; V was cut back by 0 bases and J by 4 bases. The CDR3 loop spans 15 amino acids. CDR1 LNHNV and CDR2 YYDKDF come from the germline V gene (reference sequence). CDR3 nucleotides: TGTGCCACCAGCAGAGATACTAGCGGTTCGTACGAGCAGTACTTC. Protein product: CATSRDTSGSYEQYF.

Remarks on this clone: At one of its ends the junction is not consistent with the germline gene, which may arise from a read error. The chain recombines TRBV19 with TRBJ1-2; D unresolved. The CDR3 contains 10 residues. Germline CDR1 and CDR2: LNHDA and SQIVND (reference sequence). CDR3 in DNA: TGTGCCAGTAGTTCACATGGCCACACCTTC. Protein sequence: CASSSHGHTF.

The CDR3 DNA sequence: TGTGCCAGCTCGGCGGGAGGGAATGAGCAGTTCTTC. Protein: CASSAGGNEQFF. The chain uses TRBV6-1 and TRBJ2-1, with 9 nucleotides matching TRBD2. The length of the CDR3 is 12 residues. V gave up 8 bases and J gave up 7 bases; unmatched junction bases: 3. Germline V gene sequence: CDR1 MNHNS, CDR2 SASEGT.

The CDR3 nucleotides are TGTGCCAGCAGTTATATCCGGGATTCCTACGAGCAGTACTTC. Protein product: CASSYIRDSYEQYF. This sequence joins TRBV6-5 and TRBJ2-7; D might be TRBD2 (5 bases). V gave up 3 bases and J gave up 1 base, with 10 bases separating them. The CDR3 has 14 residues. Looked up from germline, CDR1 is MNHEY and CDR2 is SVGAGI.

The V gene is TRBV9, the J gene TRBJ2-7; perhaps TRBD2 as D (5 bases). Germline assignment: CDR1 SGDLS and CDR2 YYNGEE. V lost 0 bases and J lost 3, with 7 bases in between. The CDR3 length is 13 residues. DNA for the CDR3: TGTGCCAGCAGCGTAGGCGGGCGCTACGAGCAGTACTTC. Its protein product is CASSVGGRYEQYF.

The CDR3 coding sequence is TGCGCCAGCAGCTTGATCACCGCGGGGTTGTACCAAGAGACCCAGTACTTC. Translation: CASSLITAGLYQETQYF. The chain combines TRBV5-1 with TRBJ2-5, with D tentatively TRBD2 (6 bases). The V and J ends lost 1 base and 0 bases respectively, with 16 bases between them. The CDR3 contains 17 residues. Germline loops: CDR1 SGHRS, CDR2 YFSETQ.

DNA of the CDR3: TGTGCCAGCAGTTACCCGGGGGATACTGAAGCTTTCTTT. It translates to CASSYPGDTEAFF. The chain recombines TRBV6-5 with TRBJ1-1, with D perhaps matching TRBD1 (5 bases). The V and J ends lost 2 bases and 5 bases respectively, with 9 bases between them. Germline values: CDR1 MNHEY, CDR2 SVGAGI. CDR3 length: 13 amino acids.